The T cell receptor beta chain under discussion was sequenced for a study of T-cell memory formation after mild COVID-19. The CDR3 covers 14 residues. V lost 3 bases, J lost 5 bases, and 13 bases lay in between. Study-wide points: Pre-infection memory harbored some responding clones, suggesting cross-reactive memory joined. Day 15 to 85 contractors were CD4/CD8 balanced; later expanders leaned CD4+.

Amplification by 5'RACE using constant-segment primers produced TCR alpha and TCR beta cDNA libraries that carried sample barcodes and UMIs. TCRdb reanalysed the 5' RACE reads using MiXCR and keeps one entry per CDR3 protein. This table has around 320,000 distinct CDR3 sequences, approximately 14% appearing once. On this clonotype: Its target is unknown.

The rearrangement uses TRBV12-3 or TRBV12-4 and TRBJ2-5; D gene unclear. Sequencing was carried out using PBMCs or a T cell subset sorted from them (not recorded which). The sequence was obtained from a man aged 18 to 35 who had mild COVID-19 (a few samples of this study predate the infection). Cell type and time point are not known. CDR3 sequence: CASSFGQVMETQYF. The CDR3 DNA reads as TGTGCCAGCAGTTTTGGGCAGGTGATGGAGACCCAGTACTTC.